The T cell receptor beta chain under discussion was sequenced for a study of T cell changes during pregnancy in multiple sclerosis. Sequencing was performed with immunoSEQ multiplex PCR; in TCRdb, only in-frame clones are kept and a portion is missing. The sample yields roughly 40,000 clones, more than 80% seen once. Trimming left V 7 bases short and J 1 base short, with 11 bases between. From germline, CDR1 is ENHRY and CDR2 SYGVKD. The CDR3 is 13 residues long. Sample: CD4+ T cells from peripheral blood mononuclear cells, taken in the third trimester of pregnancy. The sequence came from a female donor with multiple sclerosis, enrolled in a pregnancy study. The chain has TRBV10-3 and TRBJ2-7; possible D gene TRBD1, 6 bases. The CDR3 loop is CAINRDRSYEQYF. In DNA form, the CDR3 reads TGTGCCATCAACAGGGATAGGTCCTACGAGCAGTACTTC.